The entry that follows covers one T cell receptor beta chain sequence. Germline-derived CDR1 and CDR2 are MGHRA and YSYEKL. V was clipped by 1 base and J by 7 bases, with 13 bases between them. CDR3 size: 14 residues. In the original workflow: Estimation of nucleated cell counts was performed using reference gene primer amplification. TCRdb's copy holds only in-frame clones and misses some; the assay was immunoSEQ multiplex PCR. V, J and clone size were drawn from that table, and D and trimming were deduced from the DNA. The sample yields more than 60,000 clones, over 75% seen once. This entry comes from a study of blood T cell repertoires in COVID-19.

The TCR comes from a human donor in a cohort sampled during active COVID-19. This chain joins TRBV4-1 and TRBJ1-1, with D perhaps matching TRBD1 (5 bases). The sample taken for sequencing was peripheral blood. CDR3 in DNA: TGCGCCAGCAGCCAAGGCAGGGTAACTGGTGAAGCTTTCTTT. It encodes CASSQGRVTGEAFF.